Listed here are 14 T cell receptor beta chains from one sample, sequenced in a study of neurological immune-mediated disorders. Time point of the sample: longitudinal time-point 3. TCRdb used MiXCR to reprocess the 5' RACE reads, holding one entry per CDR3 protein. The data contain roughly 50,000 distinct CDR3 sequences, about 12% of them seen just once; the ten biggest clones take up 9%. Sequenced input: PBMCs. The origin of the receptors is a male donor with HTLV-1-associated myelopathy (HAM/TSP).

This clonotype appeared many times. V and J are TRBV11-3 and TRBJ2-1; D is unresolved. In germline, CDR1 is SGHNT, CDR2 YENEEA. The CDR3 is 13 amino acids. V lost 0 bases to trimming and J lost 8 bases, with 8 bases between them. In nucleotides, the CDR3 is TGTGCCAGCAGCTTAGATTGGTTGTATGAGCAGTTCTTC. Its protein product is CASSLDWLYEQFF.

This clonotype was recorded many times. The V and J genes are TRBV20-1 and TRBJ2-1; D might be TRBD1 (6 bases). Trimming removed 3 bases from V and 6 bases from J, with 18 bases in between. The CDR3 runs to 15 residues. The germline gives CDR1 DFQATT, CDR2 SNEGSKA (reference sequence). The CDR3 DNA sequence: TGCAGTGCTAGCCCCCTAACAGGGTTCGGCAATGAGCAGTTCTTC. This sequence encodes CSASPLTGFGNEQFF.

Concerning this clonotype: This is likely a read error, given that the CDR3 carries no conserved phenylalanine or tryptophan at its end. The DNA is left out, because the CDR3 cannot be placed on it with certainty; the CDR3 is given as TCRdb lists it. CDR3 protein: CASSQDWGGGSTDTQNL. The chain combines TRBV4-2 with TRBJ2-3; no DNA check was done on the table's D call, TRBD1. Germline V lookup: CDR1 LGHNA, CDR2 YNFKEQ. The CDR3 sequence runs 17 residues, both termini included.

A few counts support this clonotype. The CDR3 loop reads CASSQDGQKNIQYF. CDR3 DNA sequence: TGTGCCAGCAGCCAGGATGGACAGAAAAACATTCAGTACTTC. The chain links TRBV6-5 to TRBJ2-4, with a tentative D call TRBD1 (6 bases). This CDR3 has 14 residues. CDR1 and CDR2 from the germline V gene are MNHEY and SVGAGI. Trimming shortened V by 6 bases and J by 4 bases, and 13 bases separated the two germline ends.

This clonotype has a count of ten or more. The chain recombines TRBV7-2 with TRBJ2-3, with 8 bases lining up with TRBD2. The trim removed 5 bases at V and 3 bases at J, leaving 10 bases unmatched. Germline V gene data show CDR1 as SGHTA and CDR2 as FQGNSA. This CDR3 region has 16 residues. The CDR3 reads CASSALRGGWTDTQYF. In DNA form, the CDR3 reads TGTGCCAGCAGCGCGCTACGGGGGGGCTGGACAGATACGCAGTATTTT. Based on the CDR3 plus reference TRBV7-2 and TRBJ2-3, the full variable domain is GAGVSQSPSNKVTEKGKDVELRCDPISGHTALYWYRQSLGQGLEFLIYFQGNSAPDKSGLPSDRFSAERTGGSVSTLTIQRTQQEDSAVYLCASSALRGGWTDTQYFGPGTRLTVL.

The sample holds many counts of this clonotype. This rearrangement joins TRBV28 to TRBJ2-2; weak D call: TRBD1 (5 bases). The germline V gene encodes CDR1 MDHEN and CDR2 SYDVKM. The CDR3 consists of 14 residues. The V end was cut by 10 bases, the J end by 7 bases, with 19 bases between. CDR3 protein: CAIPSGQYDGELFF. As DNA, the CDR3 is TGTGCCATCCCCTCTGGACAATACGACGGGGAGCTGTTTTTT.

This clonotype has at least ten counts. This chain uses TRBV4-3 with TRBJ2-2, with 9 bases identical to TRBD2. With V trimmed by 1 base and J by 3 bases, 6 bases remained unmatched. The germline V gene has CDR1 LGHNA and CDR2 YSLEER. There are 17 residues in the CDR3. CDR3 sequence reads: CASSQAAGGPDTGELFF. The CDR3 nucleotides read TGCGCCAGCAGCCAAGCTGCGGGGGGGCCCGACACCGGGGAGCTGTTTTTT.

This clonotype was seen ten or more times. This chain links TRBV21-1 with TRBJ1-1; the D segment call TRBD1 is taken from the table without a DNA check. TRBV21-1 is termed a pseudogene. This CDR3 comprises 13 residues. The CDR3 nucleotides read TGTGCCACTAAAACAGGCCCGAACACTGAAGCTTTCTTT. Translation: CATKTGPNTEAFF.

This clonotype was counted at least ten times. The genes are TRBV28 and TRBJ1-2, with TRBD1 matching 7 bases. The trim removed 0 bases at V and 6 bases at J, leaving 7 bases unmatched. Germline CDR1 MDHEN, CDR2 SYDVKM. The CDR3 spans 15 residues. The CDR3 region is CASSLWGGGRDGYTF. The CDR3 region has the DNA TGTGCCAGCAGTTTATGGGGAGGGGGCAGAGATGGCTACACCTTC.

This clonotype was found many times. The chain carries TRBV5-1 and TRBJ2-4; 7 bases map to TRBD1. This CDR3 has 13 residues. CDR1 SGHRS and CDR2 YFSETQ come from the germline V gene. The J segment lost 6 bases and the V segment lost 4 bases, leaving 4 bases of the junction unmatched. CDR3 loop: CASSLDRTNIQYF. CDR3 DNA: TGCGCCAGCAGCCTGGACAGGACAAACATTCAGTACTTC. Supplemented by reference TRBV5-1 and TRBJ2-4, the full variable domain reads KAGVTQTPRYLIKTRGQQVTLSCSPISGHRSVSWYQQTPGQGLQFLFEYFSETQRNKGNFPGRFSGRQFSNSRSEMNVSTLELGDSALYLCASSLDRTNIQYFGAGTRLSVL.

Ten or more counts support this clonotype. This chain links TRBV5-1 with TRBJ2-7, with 10 bases lining up with TRBD2. This CDR3 is built from 15 residues. Looked up from germline, CDR1 is SGHRS and CDR2 is YFSETQ. V was clipped by 4 bases and J by 1 base; unmatched bases: 5. The CDR3 sequence: CASSEAGGRSYEQYF. Written as DNA, the CDR3 is TGCGCCAGCAGCGAAGCGGGGGGGAGGTCCTACGAGCAGTACTTC.

This clonotype has a count of ten or more. The chain joins TRBV20-1 to TRBJ2-7; 9 bases match TRBD1. The ends lost 5 bases at V and 6 bases at J; junction bases unmatched: 20. This CDR3 is built from 17 residues. Germline values: CDR1 DFQATT, CDR2 SNEGSKA (reference sequence). As DNA, the CDR3 is TGCAGTGCTGGCGGTCCGGGACAGGGAAATCAAAAGGGCGAGCAGTACTTC. Protein: CSAGGPGQGNQKGEQYF.

The table lists this clonotype with many counts. The J gene is TRBJ2-3, the V gene TRBV2, with no clear D. The CDR3 covers 11 residues. Deletions cut 5 bases from V and 10 bases from J, with 10 bases between. The germline CDR1 and CDR2 sequences are SNHLY and FYNNEI. DNA of the CDR3: TGTGCCAGCAGTAAAAGTGCTGCGCAGTATTTT. Translated, it gives CASSKSAAQYF.

This clonotype showed up many times. As DNA, the CDR3 is TGCAGTGCTCCACAGGGTCCCAATCAGCCCCAGCATTTT. This gives the protein CSAPQGPNQPQHF. The rearrangement joins TRBV20-1 to TRBJ1-5; D is perhaps TRBD1 (6 bases). The CDR3 spans 13 residues. V lost 5 bases to trimming and J lost 3 bases, with 11 bases between them. Germline V gene lookup returns CDR1 DFQATT and CDR2 SNEGSKA (reference sequence).